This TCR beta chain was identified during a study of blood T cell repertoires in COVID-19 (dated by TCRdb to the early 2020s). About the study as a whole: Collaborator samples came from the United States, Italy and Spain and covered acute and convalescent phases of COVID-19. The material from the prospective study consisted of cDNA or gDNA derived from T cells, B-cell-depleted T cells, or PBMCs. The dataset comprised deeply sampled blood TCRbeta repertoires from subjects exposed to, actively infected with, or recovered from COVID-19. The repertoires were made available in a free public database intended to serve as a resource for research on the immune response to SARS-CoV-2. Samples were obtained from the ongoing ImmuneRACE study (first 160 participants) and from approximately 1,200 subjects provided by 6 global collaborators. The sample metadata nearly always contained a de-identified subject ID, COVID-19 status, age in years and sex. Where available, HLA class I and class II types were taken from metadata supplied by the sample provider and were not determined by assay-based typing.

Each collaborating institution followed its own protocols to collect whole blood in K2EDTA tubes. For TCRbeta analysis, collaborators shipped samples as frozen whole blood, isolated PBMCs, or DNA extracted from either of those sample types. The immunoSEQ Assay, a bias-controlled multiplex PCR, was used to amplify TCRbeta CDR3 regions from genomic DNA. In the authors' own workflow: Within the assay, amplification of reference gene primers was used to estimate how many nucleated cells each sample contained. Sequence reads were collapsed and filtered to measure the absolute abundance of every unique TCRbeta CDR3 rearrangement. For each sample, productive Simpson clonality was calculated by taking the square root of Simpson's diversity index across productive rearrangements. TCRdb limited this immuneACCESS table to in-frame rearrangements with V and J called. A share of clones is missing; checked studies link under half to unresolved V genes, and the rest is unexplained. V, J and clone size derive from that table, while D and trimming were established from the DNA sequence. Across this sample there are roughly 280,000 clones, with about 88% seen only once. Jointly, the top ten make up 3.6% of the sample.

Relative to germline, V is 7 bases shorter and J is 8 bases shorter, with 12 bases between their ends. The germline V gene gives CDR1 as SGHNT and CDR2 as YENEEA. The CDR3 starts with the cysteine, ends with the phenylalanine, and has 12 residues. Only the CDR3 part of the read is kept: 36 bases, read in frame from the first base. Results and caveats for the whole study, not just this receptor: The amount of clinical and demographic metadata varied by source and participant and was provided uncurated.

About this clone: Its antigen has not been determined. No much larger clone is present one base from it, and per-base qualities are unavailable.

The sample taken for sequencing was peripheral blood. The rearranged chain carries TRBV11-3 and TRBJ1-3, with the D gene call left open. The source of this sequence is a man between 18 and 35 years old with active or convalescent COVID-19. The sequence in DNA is TGTGCCAGCACCCGAGGGAGTGACACCATATATTTT. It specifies CASTRGSDTIYF.